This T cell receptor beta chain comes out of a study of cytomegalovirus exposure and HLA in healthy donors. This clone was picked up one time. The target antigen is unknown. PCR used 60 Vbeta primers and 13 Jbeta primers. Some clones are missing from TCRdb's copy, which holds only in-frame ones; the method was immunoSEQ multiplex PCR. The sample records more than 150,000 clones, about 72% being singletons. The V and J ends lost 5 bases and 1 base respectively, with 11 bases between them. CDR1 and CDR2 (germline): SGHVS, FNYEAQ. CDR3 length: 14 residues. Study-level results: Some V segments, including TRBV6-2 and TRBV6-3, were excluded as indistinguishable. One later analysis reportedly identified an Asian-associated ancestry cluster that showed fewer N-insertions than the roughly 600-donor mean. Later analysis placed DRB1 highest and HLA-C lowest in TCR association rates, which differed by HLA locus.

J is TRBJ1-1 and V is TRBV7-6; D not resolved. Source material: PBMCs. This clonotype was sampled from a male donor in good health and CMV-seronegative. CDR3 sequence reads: CASSQKAANTEAFF. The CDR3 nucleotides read TGTGCCAGCAGCCAAAAGGCGGCGAACACTGAAGCTTTCTTT. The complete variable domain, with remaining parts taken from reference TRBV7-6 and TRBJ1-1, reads GAGVSQSPRYKVTKRGQDVALRCDPISGHVSLYWYRQALGQGPEFLTYFNYEAQQDKSGLPNDRFSAERPEGSISTLTIQRTEQRDSAMYRCASSQKAANTEAFFGQGTRLTVV.